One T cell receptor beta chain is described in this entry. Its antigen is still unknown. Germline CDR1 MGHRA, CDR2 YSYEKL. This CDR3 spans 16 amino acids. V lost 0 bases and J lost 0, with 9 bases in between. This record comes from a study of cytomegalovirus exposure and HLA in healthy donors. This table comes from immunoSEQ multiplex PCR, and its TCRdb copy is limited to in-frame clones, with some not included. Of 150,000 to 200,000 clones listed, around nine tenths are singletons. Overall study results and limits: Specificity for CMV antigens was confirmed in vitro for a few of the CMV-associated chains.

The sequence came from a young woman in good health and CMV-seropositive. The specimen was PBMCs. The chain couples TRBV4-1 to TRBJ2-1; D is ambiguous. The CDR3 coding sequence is TGCGCCAGCAGCCAAGAATCCGCCAGCTCCTACAATGAGCAGTTCTTC. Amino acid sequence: CASSQESASSYNEQFF.